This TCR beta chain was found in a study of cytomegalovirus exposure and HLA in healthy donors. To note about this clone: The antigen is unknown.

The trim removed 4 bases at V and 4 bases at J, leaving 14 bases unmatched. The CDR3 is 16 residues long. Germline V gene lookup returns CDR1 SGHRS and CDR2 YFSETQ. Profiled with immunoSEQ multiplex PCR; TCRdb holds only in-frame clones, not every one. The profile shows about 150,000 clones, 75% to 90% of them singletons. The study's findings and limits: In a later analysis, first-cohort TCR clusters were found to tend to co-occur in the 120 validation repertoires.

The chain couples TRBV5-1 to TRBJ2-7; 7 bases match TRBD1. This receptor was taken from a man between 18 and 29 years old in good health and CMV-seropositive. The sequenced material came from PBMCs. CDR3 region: CASSDPRQGRFYEQYF. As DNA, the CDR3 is TGCGCCAGCAGCGACCCTCGACAGGGAAGGTTTTACGAGCAGTACTTC.